This TCR beta chain came from a study of memory CD4+ T cells and cytomegalovirus serostatus. Study-level background: Donors were healthy Belgian adults, 9 or 10 CMV seropositive and approximately 23 seronegative. Notes on the study in general: About 40% of the roughly 160 known CMV-associated TCRbeta sequences appeared in CD4+ memory.

This clone turned up a few times. Its antigen remains unknown. Source study methods: After removing out-of-frame reads, over 2 million distinct TCRbeta sequences remained. Data came from immunoSEQ multiplex PCR; TCRdb stores just in-frame clones and leaves some out. V and J calls and clone size are those listed in that table; D and trimming were worked out from the DNA. This table has approximately 60,000 clones, about 80% appearing once. This CDR3 has 17 residues. Germline V gene sequence: CDR1 SGHRS, CDR2 YFSETQ. V was pared by 4 bases and J by 7 bases, with 14 bases of the junction left unmatched. The sort gate was single viable CD3+CD4+CD8-CD45RO+ cells for memory CD4+ T cells. Serostatus was set by detecting CMV pp150, pp28, p38, p52 IgG.

The sequenced sample consisted of memory CD4+ T cells from blood. The chain has TRBV5-1 and TRBJ1-4; TRBD1 matches at 9 bases. The clonotype originates from an adult in good health and CMV-seropositive. The CDR3 spells CASSPAGTGLLSEKLFF. The CDR3 region has the DNA TGCGCCAGCAGCCCGGCCGGGACAGGGTTGTTGAGTGAAAAACTGTTTTTT.